The next 25 T cell receptor beta chains were all read from a single sample in a study of T cell clonotyping in hematopoietic cell transplantation. The time point here: recipient sample about 28 days before transplant, after cytoreduction. Measured with immunoSEQ multiplex PCR; TCRdb has only the in-frame clones, and not every one. Of 20,000 to 25,000 clones listed, about 90% are singletons. The source was peripheral blood mononuclear cells, collected before stem cell transplant. The receptors come from a man aged 18 to 35 with biphenotypic leukemia. Some clones in this sample may be carry-over from other donors' samples.

This chain connects TRBV18 to TRBJ1-1; TRBD1 might be the D (5 bases). Between the trimmed V and J ends, which lost 6 bases and 1 base, there was a span of 15 bases. Germline V gene sequence: CDR1 KGHSH, CDR2 LQKENI. This CDR3 spans 15 amino acids. CDR3 residues: CASSPQGGKNTEAFF. The CDR3 DNA follows: TGTGCCAGCTCCCCCCAGGGCGGGAAGAACACTGAAGCTTTCTTT.

This chain links TRBV7-9 with TRBJ1-1, with D perhaps matching TRBD1 (6 bases). The CDR3 has 15 amino acids. V dropped 4 bases and J dropped 7 bases, with 19 bases sitting between them. Germline-derived CDR1 and CDR2 are SEHNR and FQNEAQ (reference sequence). DNA for the CDR3: TGTGCCAGCAGCTCAAAACAACAGGGCAGGGGTGAAGCTTTCTTT. It is translated as CASSSKQQGRGEAFF.

The chain has TRBV25-1 and TRBJ2-1; 9 bases map to TRBD2. This CDR3 has 15 amino acids. V shed 9 bases, J shed 4 bases, and the junction held 10 bases outside the gene matches. Per the germline V gene, CDR1 is MGHDK and CDR2 is SYGVNS. The CDR3, as DNA: TGTGCCAGTAGGCCTTCTAGCGGGGATTACAATGAGCAGTTCTTC. Translation: CASRPSSGDYNEQFF.

V gene TRBV11-2 combines with J gene TRBJ1-3; D is undetermined. Germline CDR1 reads SGHAT; CDR2 reads FQNNGV. V was clipped by 5 bases and J by 0 bases, with 11 bases between them. The CDR3 extends over 15 amino acids. The CDR3 protein is CASSPAGPSGNTIYF. The CDR3 DNA reads TGTGCCAGCAGCCCGGCGGGCCCCTCTGGAAACACCATATATTTT.

V usage is TRBV7-9 and J usage is TRBJ1-3; D unclear. Germline CDR1 and CDR2: SEHNR and FQNEAQ (reference sequence). The CDR3 extends over 15 amino acids. Trimming stripped 2 bases from V and 4 bases from J, with 12 bases between. The chain's CDR3 is CASSLFMGSGNTIYF. The CDR3 DNA follows: TGTGCCAGCAGCTTATTTATGGGGTCCGGAAACACCATATATTTT.

The genes are TRBV6-5 and TRBJ1-5, with D possibly matching TRBD1 (5 bases). Germline assignment: CDR1 MNHEY and CDR2 SVGAGI. Trimming took 9 bases from V and 3 from J, leaving 15 bases between them. The length of the CDR3 is 14 residues. CDR3 residues: CASARQLTNQPQHF. CDR3 coding DNA: TGTGCCAGTGCCCGACAGCTAACCAATCAGCCCCAGCATTTT.

The V and J genes are TRBV30 and TRBJ2-2; D is possibly TRBD2 (5 bases). Germline-derived CDR1 and CDR2 are GTSNPN and SVGIG (reference sequence). The CDR3 is made up of 13 amino acids. V was trimmed by 5 bases and J by 4 bases, leaving 11 bases between them. Here the CDR3 reads CAWSRVGTGELFF. The CDR3 bases are TGTGCCTGGTCGAGGGTTGGCACCGGGGAGCTGTTTTTT.

The chain employs TRBV5-6 and TRBJ2-1; D is undetermined. The length of the CDR3 is 11 residues. Per germline, CDR1 SGHDT and CDR2 YYEEEE. V was cut by 4 bases and J by 4 bases, with 3 bases left in between. This chain's CDR3 is CASSTYNEQFF. The CDR3 nucleotides are TGTGCCAGCAGCACTTACAATGAGCAGTTCTTC.

V and J are TRBV7-9 and TRBJ2-7; 11 nucleotides line up with TRBD2. This CDR3 contains 17 residues. Germline loops: CDR1 SEHNR, CDR2 FQNEAQ (reference sequence). The ends lost 5 bases at V and 4 bases at J; junction bases unmatched: 13. The CDR3, as DNA: TGTGCCAGCAGCCCTACTAGCGGGAGAGGTATTGGTTACGAGCAGTACTTC. Amino acids: CASSPTSGRGIGYEQYF.

V usage is TRBV5-4 and J usage is TRBJ1-3, with D unresolved. From germline, CDR1 is SGHNT and CDR2 YYREEE (reference sequence). This CDR3 has 14 residues. Trimming shortened V by 0 bases and J by 0 bases, and 4 bases separated the two germline ends. In DNA, the CDR3 is TGTGCCAGCAGCTTGGGGAACTCTGGAAACACCATATATTTT. Protein product: CASSLGNSGNTIYF.

This chain joins TRBV29-1 and TRBJ2-7; 8 bases align to TRBD2. Germline CDR1 is SQVTM and CDR2 is ANQGSEA. The CDR3 runs 15 residues. Germline trimming cut 6 bases from V and 3 bases from J; bases unmatched to any gene: 13. The CDR3, as DNA: TGCAGCGTCCGGGGGGAGCGGGAGAGGTTCTACGAGCAGTACTTC. Protein sequence: CSVRGERERFYEQYF.

J is TRBJ1-1 and V is TRBV29-1; no reliable D call. This CDR3 is 14 amino acids long. Germline lookup yields CDR1 SQVTM and CDR2 ANQGSEA. V was trimmed by 4 bases and J by 3 bases, leaving 15 bases between them. DNA of the CDR3: TGCAGCGTTGCTCTTCGTTCTAGGGACACTGAAGCTTTCTTT. Protein product: CSVALRSRDTEAFF.

The chain has TRBV29-1 and TRBJ1-1; 9 nucleotides line up with TRBD1. The CDR3 consists of 11 residues. The germline CDR1 and CDR2 sequences are SQVTM and ANQGSEA. Trimming removed 5 bases from V and 11 bases from J; junction bases left unmatched: 6. In DNA, the CDR3 is TGCAGCGTTAACAGGGGGCAGAAGGCTTTCTTT. It encodes CSVNRGQKAFF.

This clone appeared a few times. The chain links TRBV7-3 to TRBJ2-6, with TRBD1 matching 8 bases. Germline-derived CDR1 and CDR2 are SGHTA and FQGTGA. The CDR3 runs 18 residues. V lost 5 bases to trimming and J lost 0 bases; unmatched junction nucleotides: 9. The CDR3 loop reads CASSQLTGEGSGANVLTF. The CDR3 DNA sequence: TGTGCCAGCAGCCAACTGACAGGGGAAGGCTCTGGGGCCAACGTCCTGACTTTC.

With respect to this clone: The junction differs from germline at one of its ends, possibly a read error. V and J are TRBV7-7 and TRBJ2-5; D unclear. The V gene's germline CDR1 is SSHAT and CDR2 FNYEAQ (reference sequence). The CDR3 extends over 15 amino acids. The chain's CDR3 is CASSLHRAIQETQYF. CDR3 DNA: TGTGCTAGCAGCTTACACCGCGCGATACAAGAGACCCAGTACTTC. The variable domain in full, completed from reference TRBV7-7 and TRBJ2-5, reads GAGVSQSPRYKVTKRGQDVTLRCDPISSHATLYWYQQALGQGPEFLTYFNYEAQPDKSGLPSDRFSAERPEGSISTLTIQRTEQRDSAMYRCASSLHRAIQETQYFGPGTRLLVL.

The V call is TRBV7-2, the J call TRBJ2-7; D ambiguous. This CDR3 has 14 amino acids. V was cut by 1 base and J by 1 base, with 8 bases left in between. Per germline, CDR1 SGHTA and CDR2 FQGNSA. CDR3 region: CASSLDRASYEQYF. The CDR3 DNA reads as TGTGCCAGCAGCTTAGACAGAGCTTCCTACGAGCAGTACTTC.

This clone was picked up one time. The chain joins TRBV5-4 to TRBJ2-3, with D hard to call. The CDR3 is made up of 11 amino acids. Germline lookup yields CDR1 SGHNT and CDR2 YYREEE (reference sequence). V was shortened by 5 bases and J by 8 bases, with 9 bases between the two germline ends. The CDR3 nucleotides are TGTGCCAGCAGTTGGTGGGGTACGCAGTATTTT. Translated: CASSWWGTQYF.

A single count supports this clone. The gene calls are TRBV6-1 and TRBJ1-5; D uncertain. V lost 1 base and J 7 bases, leaving 5 bases between the germline ends. The CDR3 contains 12 residues. Germline V gene sequence: CDR1 MNHNS, CDR2 SASEGT. Here the CDR3 DNA reads TGTGCCAGCAGTGAAGTTCGGCAGCCCCAGCATTTT. Amino acids: CASSEVRQPQHF.

V is TRBV21-1 and J is TRBJ2-7; the table's D call TRBD1 went unverified against the DNA. TRBV21-1 is a pseudogene segment. The length of the CDR3 is 9 residues. The CDR3 nucleotides are TGTGCCGTCACCTACGAGCAGTACTTC. This codes for CAVTYEQYF.

CDR3 DNA sequence: TGTGCCAGCAGTGATGGGTCAGGGGCCTTCGAGCAGTACTTC. This gives the protein CASSDGSGAFEQYF. V usage is TRBV25-1 and J usage is TRBJ2-7; D possibly corresponds to TRBD1 (6 bases). V was pared by 3 bases and J by 6 bases, with 15 bases between. The CDR3 has 14 amino acids. Looked up from germline, CDR1 is MGHDK and CDR2 is SYGVNS.

This clone has only a few counts. The gene calls are TRBV5-4 and TRBJ1-2; D might be TRBD1 (6 bases). This CDR3 is built from 15 residues. The germline V gene encodes CDR1 SGHNT and CDR2 YYREEE (reference sequence). The germline V and J ends were trimmed by 0 bases and 5 bases, with 14 bases remaining between them. CDR3 protein: CASSLAGGAGYGYTF. Written as DNA, the CDR3 is TGTGCCAGCAGCTTGGCGGGGGGCGCGGGATATGGCTACACCTTC.

This clone was observed a single time. The chain carries TRBV28 and TRBJ1-1, with D uncertain. V was trimmed by 7 bases and J by 7 bases, leaving 10 bases between them. The CDR3 covers 11 residues. CDR1 is MDHEN and CDR2 is SYDVKM in the germline V gene. The CDR3 loop reads CASTDFLEAFF. Written as DNA, the CDR3 is TGTGCCAGCACGGACTTCCTTGAAGCTTTCTTT.

The rearrangement links TRBV6-5 to TRBJ2-5; the D gene is possibly TRBD2 (5 bases). Per the germline V gene, CDR1 is MNHEY and CDR2 is SVGAGI. V dropped 6 bases and J dropped 5 bases, with 13 bases sitting between them. This CDR3 spans 13 amino acids. The CDR3 loop is CASSRTSAETQYF. The CDR3 DNA follows: TGTGCCAGCAGCCGAACTAGTGCGGAGACCCAGTACTTC.

The chain employs TRBV27 and TRBJ2-7, with D hard to call. This CDR3 comprises 14 residues. Per germline, CDR1 MNHEY and CDR2 SMNVEV (reference sequence). With 7 bases removed from V and 3 bases from J, the gap between germline ends came to 16 bases. CDR3 amino acids: CASTKKDGLYEQYF. The CDR3 DNA reads as TGTGCCAGCACCAAAAAGGACGGCCTCTACGAGCAGTACTTC.

The J gene is TRBJ1-5, the V gene TRBV27, with D possibly matching TRBD1 (5 bases). V was trimmed by 7 bases and J by 7 bases, leaving 20 bases between them. The CDR3 totals 15 residues. In germline, CDR1 is MNHEY, CDR2 SMNVEV (reference sequence). The CDR3 region is CASNKQPSRGQPQHF. The CDR3 DNA is TGTGCCAGCAACAAACAACCGTCCCGGGGGCAGCCCCAGCATTTT.